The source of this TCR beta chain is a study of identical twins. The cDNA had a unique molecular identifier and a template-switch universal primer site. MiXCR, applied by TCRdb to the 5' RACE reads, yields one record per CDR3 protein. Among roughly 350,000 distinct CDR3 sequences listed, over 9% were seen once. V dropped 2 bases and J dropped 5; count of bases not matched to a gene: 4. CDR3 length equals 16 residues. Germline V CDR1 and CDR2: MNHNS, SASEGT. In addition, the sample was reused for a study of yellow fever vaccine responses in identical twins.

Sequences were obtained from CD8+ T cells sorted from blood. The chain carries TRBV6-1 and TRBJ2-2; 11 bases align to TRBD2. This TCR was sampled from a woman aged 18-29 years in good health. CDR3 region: CASSERASGRTGELFF. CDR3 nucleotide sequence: TGTGCCAGCAGTGAACGTGCTAGCGGGAGGACCGGGGAGCTGTTTTTT.